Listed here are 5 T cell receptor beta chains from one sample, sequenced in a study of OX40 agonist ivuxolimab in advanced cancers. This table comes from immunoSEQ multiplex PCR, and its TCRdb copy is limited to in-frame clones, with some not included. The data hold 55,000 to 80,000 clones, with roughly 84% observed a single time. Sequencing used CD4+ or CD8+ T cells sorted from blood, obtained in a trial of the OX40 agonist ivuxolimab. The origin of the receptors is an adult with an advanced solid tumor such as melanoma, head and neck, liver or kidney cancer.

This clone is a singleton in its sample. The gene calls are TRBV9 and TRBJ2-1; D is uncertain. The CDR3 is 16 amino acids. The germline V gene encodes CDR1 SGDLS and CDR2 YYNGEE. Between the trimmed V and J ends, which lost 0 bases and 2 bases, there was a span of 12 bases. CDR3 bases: TGTGCCAGCAGCGTAGGCGGTAGTCTTGCCTACAATGAGCAGTTCTTC. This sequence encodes CASSVGGSLAYNEQFF.

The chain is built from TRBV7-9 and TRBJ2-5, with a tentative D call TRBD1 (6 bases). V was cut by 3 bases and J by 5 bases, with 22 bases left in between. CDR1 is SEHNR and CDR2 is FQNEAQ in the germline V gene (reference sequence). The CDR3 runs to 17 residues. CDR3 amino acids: CASSFIGAGEVLETQYF. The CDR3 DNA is TGTGCCAGCAGCTTCATCGGGGCAGGGGAAGTCTTGGAGACCCAGTACTTC.

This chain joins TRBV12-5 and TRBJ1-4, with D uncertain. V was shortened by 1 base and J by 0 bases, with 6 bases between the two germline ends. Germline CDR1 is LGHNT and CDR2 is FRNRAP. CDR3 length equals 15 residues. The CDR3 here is CASGLEAATNEKLFF. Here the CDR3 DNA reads TGTGCTAGTGGTTTGGAAGCTGCAACTAATGAAAAACTGTTTTTT. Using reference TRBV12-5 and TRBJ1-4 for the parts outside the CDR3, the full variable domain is DARVTQTPRHKVTEMGQEVTMRCQPILGHNTVFWYRQTMMQGLELLAYFRNRAPLDDSGMPKDRFSAEMPDATLATLKIQPSEPRDSAVYFCASGLEAATNEKLFFGSGTQLSVL.

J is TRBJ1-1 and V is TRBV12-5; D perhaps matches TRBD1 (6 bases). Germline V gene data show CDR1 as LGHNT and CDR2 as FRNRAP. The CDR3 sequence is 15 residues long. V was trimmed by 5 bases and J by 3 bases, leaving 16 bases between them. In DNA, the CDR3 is TGTGCTAGTGGTATAGGCCCGAGGGGGGACACTGAAGCTTTCTTT. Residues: CASGIGPRGDTEAFF.

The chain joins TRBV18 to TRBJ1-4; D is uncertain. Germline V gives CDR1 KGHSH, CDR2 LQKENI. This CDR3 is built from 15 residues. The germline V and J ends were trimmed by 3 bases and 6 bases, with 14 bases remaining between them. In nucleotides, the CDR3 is TGTGCCAGCTCACCTCACCCAGGTGGCGATGAAAAACTGTTTTTT. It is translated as CASSPHPGGDEKLFF.